This T cell receptor beta chain was obtained from a study of blood T cells in healthy people across ages. With a J-beta primer mix and a sample-barcoded 5' primer, a second PCR ran roughly 6 to 11 cycles. TCRdb called the 5' RACE reads again in MiXCR, with one record for every CDR3 protein. The sample yields fewer than 1,000,000 distinct CDR3 sequences, around half seen once. The V end lost 1 base, the J end lost 6 bases, and 7 bases lay between the germline ends. The CDR3 runs 13 residues. CDR1 is SGHTA and CDR2 is FQGNSA in the germline V gene. This clonotype was observed a handful of times. The J gene is TRBJ1-5, the V gene TRBV7-2; D ambiguous. The clonotype comes from a man older than 75 in good health. The sequenced material came from blood. Here the CDR3 DNA reads TGTGCCAGCAGCTTAGAACGGGGTCAGCCCCAGCATTTT. This sequence encodes CASSLERGQPQHF.